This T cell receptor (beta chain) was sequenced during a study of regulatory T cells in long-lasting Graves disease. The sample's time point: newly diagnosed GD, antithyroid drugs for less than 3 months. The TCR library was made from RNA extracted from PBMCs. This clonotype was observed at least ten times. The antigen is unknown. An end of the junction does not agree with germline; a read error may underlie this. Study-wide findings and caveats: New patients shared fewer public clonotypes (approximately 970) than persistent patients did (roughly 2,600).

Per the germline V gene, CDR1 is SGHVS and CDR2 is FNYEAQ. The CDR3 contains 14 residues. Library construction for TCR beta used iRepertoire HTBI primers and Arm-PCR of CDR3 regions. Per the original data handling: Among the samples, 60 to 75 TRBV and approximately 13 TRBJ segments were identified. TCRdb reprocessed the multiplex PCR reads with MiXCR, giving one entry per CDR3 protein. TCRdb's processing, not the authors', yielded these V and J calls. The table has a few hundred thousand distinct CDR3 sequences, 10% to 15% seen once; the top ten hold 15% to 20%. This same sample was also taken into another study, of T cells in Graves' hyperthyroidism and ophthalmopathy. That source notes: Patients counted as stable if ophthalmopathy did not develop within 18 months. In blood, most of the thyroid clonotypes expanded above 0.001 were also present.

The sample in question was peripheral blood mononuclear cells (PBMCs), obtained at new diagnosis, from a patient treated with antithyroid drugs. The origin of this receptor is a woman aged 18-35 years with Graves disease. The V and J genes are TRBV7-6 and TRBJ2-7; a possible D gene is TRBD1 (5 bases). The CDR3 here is CASSSQQGSHEQYF. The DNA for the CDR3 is TGTGCCAGCAGCTCCCAGCAGGGCTCCCACGAGCAGTACTTC.